Presented here are 21 T cell receptor delta chains from one specimen sequenced in a study of gamma-delta T cells after stem cell transplantation. TCRdb repeated clone calling on the RT-PCR reads with CATT. The repertoire holds 13,000 to 15,000 delta-chain clones, with around 30% as singletons. Input material: gamma-delta T cells. The receptors were gathered from a human donor. It is not recorded whose cells these are; they may come from a transplant donor.

The V call is TRDV1, the J call TRDJ1; perhaps D is TRDD2 or TRDD3 (6 bases each). V lost 0 bases and J 0 bases, leaving 26 bases between the germline ends. From germline, CDR1 is TSWWSYY and CDR2 QGS. This CDR3 has 21 residues. CDR3 residues: CALGELDPTDSFGGYTDKLIF. CDR3 nucleotide sequence: TGTGCTCTTGGGGAACTAGATCCTACTGACAGTTTTGGGGGGTACACCGATAAACTCATCTTT.

The chain combines TRDV2 with TRDJ3; 8 nucleotides agree with TRDD3. Trimming cost V 3 bases and J 0 bases; bases outside gene matches: 6. CDR1 and CDR2 (germline): GEAIGNYY, EKD. The length of the CDR3 is 18 residues. As DNA, the CDR3 is TGTGCCTGTGACGTACTGGGGGTAAGCTCCTGGGACACCCGACAGATGTTTTTC. Its protein product is CACDVLGVSSWDTRQMFF.

This rearrangement joins TRDV3 to TRDJ3; 10 bases line up with TRDD3. The CDR3 sequence is 18 residues long. V gave up 5 bases and J gave up 0 bases; unmatched junction bases: 10. Germline loops: CDR1 TVYSNPD, CDR2 GDNSRS (reference sequence). CDR3 loop: CAMEVGDTLSWDTRQMFF. CDR3 bases: TGTGCCATGGAGGTGGGGGATACTCTCTCCTGGGACACCCGACAGATGTTTTTC.

The chain uses TRDV3 and TRDJ1, with a tentative D call TRDD3 (5 bases). Germline-derived CDR1 and CDR2 are TVYSNPD and GDNSRS (reference sequence). CDR3 length: 18 amino acids. Deletions cut 5 bases from V and 2 bases from J, with 30 bases between. The CDR3 DNA follows: TGTGCCACCTGCGGCTCCCCCGTGGCGGGGACCGAAACCGATAAACTCATCTTT. It translates to CATCGSPVAGTETDKLIF.

This chain connects TRDV3 to TRDJ1; 7 bases line up with TRDD3. The ends lost 4 bases at V and 0 bases at J; junction bases unmatched: 29. This CDR3 is 21 amino acids long. CDR1 and CDR2 (germline): TVYSNPD, GDNSRS (reference sequence). CDR3 in DNA: TGTGCCTCCATAAAACCATCCCGTTGTAAGGGGGATCCGCCGGACACCGATAAACTCATCTTT. This translates into CASIKPSRCKGDPPDTDKLIF.

This clone has just a few counts. This chain links TRDV1 with TRDJ1; perhaps TRDD2 as D (5 bases). Trimming took 4 bases from V and 0 from J, leaving 27 bases between them. The germline gives CDR1 TSWWSYY, CDR2 QGS. The CDR3 covers 20 residues. This CDR3 is CALGGANFPTSPRYTDKLIF. In nucleotides, the CDR3 is TGTGCTCTTGGGGGGGCTAACTTCCCCACCAGCCCTCGCTACACCGATAAACTCATCTTT.

The rearrangement links TRDV2 to TRDJ1; D is undetermined. The germline V gene has CDR1 GEAIGNYY and CDR2 EKD. The CDR3 covers 18 residues. V was shortened by 5 bases and J by 0 bases, with 24 bases between the two germline ends. The CDR3: CACATTLPLMGDTDKLIF. Here the CDR3 DNA reads TGTGCCTGTGCCACAACTCTACCCTTAATGGGAGACACCGATAAACTCATCTTT.

This clone was seen more than once but under ten times. This chain connects TRDV3 to TRDJ1, with 12 bases matching TRDD3. Trimming took 1 base from V and 0 from J; bases not matched to a gene: 24. This CDR3 spans 22 amino acids. Germline V gives CDR1 TVYSNPD, CDR2 GDNSRS (reference sequence). CDR3 DNA: TGTGCCTTTAAAAGCCTTCCTACTTTACTGGGGGATACCGGTGTCTACACCGATAAACTCATCTTT. As protein: CAFKSLPTLLGDTGVYTDKLIF.

This clone is categorized as medium-sized (0.01 to 0.1%). The chain joins TRDV2 to TRDJ1; no firm D call. The V gene lost 1 base and the J gene lost 0 bases, with 11 bases spanning the gap. The germline V gene has CDR1 GEAIGNYY and CDR2 EKD. The CDR3 sequence is 15 residues long. This CDR3 is CACDTASAYTDKLIF. The DNA for the CDR3 is TGTGCCTGTGACACTGCGTCGGCGTACACCGATAAACTCATCTTT.

This clone was observed a handful of times. The chain combines TRDV3 with TRDJ1, with D possibly TRDD3 on 6 matching bases. The germline gives CDR1 TVYSNPD, CDR2 GDNSRS (reference sequence). V lost 2 bases to trimming and J lost 7 bases, with 29 bases between them. The CDR3 runs 17 residues. CDR3: CAFRSGMPWNISGKLIF. The CDR3 bases are TGTGCCTTTCGCTCGGGGATGCCTTGGAATATCTCCGGTAAACTCATCTTT.

This clone was recorded a few times. The chain couples TRDV2 to TRDJ3; TRDD3 matches at 7 bases. Germline trimming cut 0 bases from V and 2 bases from J; bases unmatched to any gene: 12. The germline gives CDR1 GEAIGNYY, CDR2 EKD. This CDR3 is built from 20 residues. CDR3: CACDTGFWGTPPWDTRQMFF. The CDR3 bases are TGTGCCTGTGACACCGGTTTTTGGGGGACCCCACCCTGGGACACCCGACAGATGTTTTTC.

The chain couples TRDV2 to TRDJ2; TRDD3 might be the D (5 bases). The germline CDR1 and CDR2 sequences are GEAIGNYY and EKD. The CDR3 totals 18 residues. The germline V and J ends were trimmed by 3 bases and 0 bases, with 19 bases remaining between them. In nucleotides, the CDR3 is TGTGCCTGTGACTCGTCAGGGGGCTCGGGAGCTTTGACAGCACAACTCTTCTTT. It translates to CACDSSGGSGALTAQLFF.

The V and J genes are TRDV3 and TRDJ1; D is perhaps TRDD3 (6 bases). Trimming shortened V by 3 bases and J by 2 bases, and 22 bases separated the two germline ends. Germline V lookup: CDR1 TVYSNPD, CDR2 GDNSRS (reference sequence). The CDR3 extends over 16 amino acids. The CDR3 bases are TGTGCCTTCAACAACTTTGTTGGATACCCGACCGATAAACTCATCTTT. Protein product: CAFNNFVGYPTDKLIF.

In this sample, this clone turned up a few times. The V and J genes are TRDV3 and TRDJ1; 8 bases map to TRDD3. This CDR3 region has 21 residues. From germline, CDR1 is TVYSNPD and CDR2 GDNSRS (reference sequence). V trimming: 2 bases; J trimming: 0 bases; junction bases outside the gene matches: 26. CDR3 residues: CAFEVAPFIRRLGGYTDKLIF. The CDR3 DNA reads as TGTGCCTTTGAGGTAGCCCCGTTTATACGTCGACTGGGGGGCTACACCGATAAACTCATCTTT.

About this clone itself: A junction boundary mismatches the germline segment, possibly from a read error. The gene calls are TRDV1 and TRDJ1; 8 bases match TRDD3. CDR1 and CDR2 (germline): TSWWSYY, QGS. CDR3 length equals 22 residues. The CDR3 protein is CAIGLRGPSNPYWGPQTDKLIF. DNA of the CDR3: TGTGCTATTGGCCTAAGGGGACCTTCCAACCCATACTGGGGGCCCCAAACCGATAAACTCATCTTT.

V usage is TRDV1 and J usage is TRDJ1; TRDD3 is a possible D gene (5 bases). CDR3 size: 16 residues. Trimming took 3 bases from V and 0 from J, leaving 14 bases between them. Germline assignment: CDR1 TSWWSYY and CDR2 QGS. The CDR3 region has the DNA TGTGCTCTTGGGGATCGATCAAGGGGGTACACCGATAAACTCATCTTT. Translating it yields CALGDRSRGYTDKLIF.

The chain has TRDV1 and TRDJ1; 9 nucleotides align to TRDD3. CDR1 TSWWSYY and CDR2 QGS come from the germline V gene. The CDR3 totals 22 residues. V gave up 3 bases and J gave up 0 bases; unmatched junction bases: 23. DNA of the CDR3: TGTGCTCTTGGGGATCCGGGAGGGTCCTGTACTGGGGGACGGCTCTACACCGATAAACTCATCTTT. Its protein product is CALGDPGGSCTGGRLYTDKLIF.

In this sample, this clone turned up a few times. This chain connects TRDV1 to TRDJ1; 9 bases map to TRDD3. V lost 3 bases to trimming and J lost 4 bases; unmatched junction nucleotides: 12. The CDR3 is made up of 17 amino acids. Germline values: CDR1 TSWWSYY, CDR2 QGS. In DNA, the CDR3 is TGTGCTCTTGGGGACCTGTACTGGGGGACCTTCGGCGATAAACTCATCTTT. It encodes CALGDLYWGTFGDKLIF.

The table lists this clone with a few counts. V and J are TRDV3 and TRDJ1, with 12 bases matching TRDD3. CDR1 and CDR2 from the germline V gene are TVYSNPD and GDNSRS (reference sequence). The V gene end was trimmed by 0 bases and the J gene end by 3 bases; junction bases not matched to a gene: 8. This CDR3 has 16 residues. DNA for the CDR3: TGTGCCTTTAGGGGTACGGACTGGGGGATACCCGATAAACTCATCTTT. This codes for CAFRGTDWGIPDKLIF.

The chain employs TRDV1 and TRDJ1, with 8 bases fitting TRDD3. The CDR3 is 17 residues long. CDR1 is TSWWSYY and CDR2 is QGS in the germline V gene. Germline trimming cut 0 bases from V and 4 bases from J; bases unmatched to any gene: 10. CDR3 amino acids: CALGELTRAGGDDKLIF. The CDR3 DNA reads TGTGCTCTTGGGGAACTAACTAGAGCTGGGGGAGACGATAAACTCATCTTT.

About this clone: The protein that TCRdb holds for this DNA derives from a much larger clone and differs from the translated DNA at residue 13, which likely indicates a read error; the protein shown here is translated from the DNA. This sequence joins TRDV2 and TRDJ3; 7 nucleotides align to TRDD3. Germline V gives CDR1 GEAIGNYY, CDR2 EKD. The CDR3 is made up of 16 amino acids. The DNA for the CDR3 is TGTGCCTGTGACTGGGGGAGCTCCTGGGACACCCGACGGATGTTTTTC. Amino acids: CACDWGSSWDTRRMFF.